This TCR beta chain was sequenced for a study of T cells in Graves' hyperthyroidism and ophthalmopathy. The overall study: Any treatment followed the collection of peripheral blood at initial diagnosis.

There were TCR beta CDR3 regions amplified from RNA transcripts. HTBI primers were the set used in a first-round RT-PCR of the TCR CDR3. TCRdb processed the multiplex PCR reads anew with MiXCR; each CDR3 protein has one entry. The table records approximately 480,000 distinct CDR3 sequences, less than 25% of them present only once. CDR3 length: 12 residues. V lost 6 bases and J lost 8; bases outside the gene matches: 6. CDR1 KGHSH and CDR2 LQKENI come from the germline V gene. This clonotype was counted only a few times. No antigen is known for it. Study-wide results and caveats: Most expanded thyroid clonotypes above 0.001 recurred in blood.

Lactation, pregnancy, other autoimmune disease or uncontrolled infection led to exclusion of patients. Each diagnosis was grounded in clinical symptoms, serum thyroxine and TRAb, thyroid ultrasound, and orbital computed tomography. The TCR originated in a man between 18 and 29 years old with Graves' hyperthyroidism. The chain couples TRBV18 to TRBJ1-2, with 7 bases that match TRBD1. Sequenced: blood. The CDR3 spells CASSKTGIGYTF. The DNA for the CDR3 is TGTGCCAGCTCTAAGACAGGGATAGGCTACACCTTC.